This TCR beta chain was identified in a study of STAT5B mutations in CD4+ large granular lymphocyte leukemia. Methods used by the authors: The detection floor for productive clonotype frequency was 2.59 x 10-5. This table comes from immunoSEQ multiplex PCR, and its TCRdb copy is limited to in-frame clones, with some not included. That table gives V, J and clone size, and the DNA gave D and trimming. This table has about 31,000 clones, 70% to 85% appearing once. The CDR3 sequence is 14 residues long. Germline trimming cut 0 bases from V and 10 bases from J; bases unmatched to any gene: 7. Germline V gene sequence: CDR1 SGHRS, CDR2 YFSETQ.

The V and J genes are TRBV5-1 and TRBJ2-1; TRBD1 aligns across 7 bases. The TCR comes from a human donor in good health. Sequenced: CD4+ T cells from blood buffy coats. This CDR3 reads CASSLGQGRREQFF. The CDR3 nucleotides read TGCGCCAGCAGCTTGGGACAGGGACGTCGGGAGCAGTTCTTC.